The present T cell receptor (beta chain) was sequenced within a study of Graves' ophthalmopathy and Graves' hyperthyroidism (dated by TCRdb to the late 2010s). The study in broad terms: Hyperthyroidism was considered stable if no progression to ophthalmopathy occurred within 18 months of follow-up. The study used signatures of the TCR beta repertoire to tell Graves' ophthalmopathy apart from Graves' hyperthyroidism and to predict which patients would progress to ophthalmopathy. In total, 135 blood samples were TCR-sequenced: some 43 ophthalmopathy, approximately 80 hyperthyroidism and some 17 hyperthyroidism-to-ophthalmopathy patients. To explore V-J signatures that distinguish ophthalmopathy from hyperthyroidism, a discovery set of around 100 patients was enrolled, made up of approximately 45 with ophthalmopathy and fewer than 60 with stable hyperthyroidism. For independent validation, a separate cohort was made up of around 19 hyperthyroidism patients plus 17 patients who later progressed from hyperthyroidism to ophthalmopathy. In more than five hyperthyroidism patients, T-cell repertoires of thyroid tissue and blood were compared. Once sampling was done, hyperthyroidism patients were given methimazole at a starting dose of 30 mg daily, while ophthalmopathy patients were given high-dose intravenous methylprednisolone. Overall study results and their limits: In validation, the model predicted ophthalmopathy progression with 55% to 71% sensitivity and less than 80% specificity; roughly 12 predicted patients were CT-confirmed with GO in a median of about 6.1 months. The 13-signature model separated ophthalmopathy from stable hyperthyroidism with around 90% sensitivity and roughly 84% specificity in cross-validation, and 80%/75% in the test set. Sample size was not predetermined statistically, and investigators were not blinded to group allocation. Most expanded thyroid clonotypes with a frequency above 0.001 also appeared in blood, which suggests that blood repertoires may reflect the immune response in the thyroid.

TCR beta CDR3 regions were amplified from RNA transcripts for repertoire sequencing. The first round of RT-PCR was done with HTBI primers and the Qiagen OneStep RT-PCR kit, and was followed by a second round of multiplex PCR, then size selection and purification. Libraries were sequenced on an Illumina HiSeq2000 using paired-end 100 bp reads. In the original analysis: SOAPnuke was used for read processing, and reads with adapters, uncalled bases, a mean Phred below 15, or no exact constant-primer or identifier match were discarded. COPE v1.2.5 was used to merge the high-quality paired reads. Each unique nucleotide sequence was defined as a clonotype, and clonotypes were aligned to IMGT TRB V, D and J references with MiTCR v1.1. The analysis was limited to V-J combinations with a frequency above 0.0001, which together covered approximately 99% of repertoires. A TCR clonal expansion and chaos score per V-J combination was defined as the ratio of F50 clonal expansion to chaos observed in the TCRdist matrix. Welch's t-statistics and random forest were used to narrow the features down to around 13 V-J combinations, which were then fed into a naive Bayes classifier. Thyroid-blood repertoire similarity was quantified with the Morisita-Horn index. The raw public data were reprocessed by TCRdb itself: fastp quality trimming at Q25, MiXCR clonotype calling, in-frame beta chains only. Entries that share a CDR3 protein sequence are merged under the most common genes and DNA. Clone size and V and J calls follow TCRdb, not the original study. This sample gives over a million distinct CDR3 sequences in total; 35% to 40% of them show up just once. Roughly 10% of the sample is in the top ten clones.

CDR1 SQVTM and CDR2 ANQGSEA are derived from the germline V gene. V loses 6 bases of germline sequence and J loses 11 bases, and the interval between the two ends is 23 bases. Measured from the cysteine to the phenylalanine, the CDR3 is 14 residues long. Left in the record is the CDR3 DNA by itself, 42 bases read in frame from the first base. This clonotype was counted once. This receptor's antigen is unknown. Nothing much larger sits one base from this clone, and base qualities are not available. One read amounts to weak evidence. Patients with hyperthyroidism were aged 18 to 65 years, had been newly diagnosed, and had a disease duration of less than 2 months. Anyone with other autoimmune diseases, uncontrolled infections, pregnancy or lactation was excluded from the study. Clinical symptoms, serum thyroxine, TRAb, thyroid ultrasound and orbital computed tomography were used for diagnosis. Trizol reagent was used to extract the total RNA, and its quality was then checked on an Agilent 2100 Bioanalyzer.

The chain employs TRBV29-1 and TRBJ1-5; the D region possibly corresponds to TRBD1 (6 bases align). The sequence derives from an adult man with Graves' hyperthyroidism. Sequencing used peripheral blood or thyroid tissue (not recorded which). The nucleotide sequence reads as follows: TGCAGCGTACGGGACACGGGATCTGGGGAGACCCAGCATTTT. Translated, this is CSVRDTGSGETQHF.